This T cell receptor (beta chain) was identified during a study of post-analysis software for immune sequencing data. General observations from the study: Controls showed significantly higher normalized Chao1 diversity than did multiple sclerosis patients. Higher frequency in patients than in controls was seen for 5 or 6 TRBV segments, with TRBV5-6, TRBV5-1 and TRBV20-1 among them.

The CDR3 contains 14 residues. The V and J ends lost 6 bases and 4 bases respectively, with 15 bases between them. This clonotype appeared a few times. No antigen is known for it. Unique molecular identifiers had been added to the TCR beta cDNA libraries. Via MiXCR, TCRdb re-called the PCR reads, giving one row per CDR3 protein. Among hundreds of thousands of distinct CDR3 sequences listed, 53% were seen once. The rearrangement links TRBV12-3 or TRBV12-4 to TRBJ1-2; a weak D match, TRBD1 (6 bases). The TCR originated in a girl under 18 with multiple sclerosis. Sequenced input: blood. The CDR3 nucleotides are TGTGCCAGCAGCCCCCGGACAGAAGTCTATGGCTACACCTTC. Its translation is CASSPRTEVYGYTF.